This T cell receptor beta chain was recovered during a study of T-cell reconstitution after alpha-beta-depleted transplantation in children. Findings of the study overall: Expanded graft clones numbering several hundred reportedly gave rise to alpha-beta T cells about two months after transplant. Most T-cell counts and diversity one year after the transplant came from T cells that were newly produced. From surviving recipient T cells and thymic progenitors came the high day-60 TCRbeta diversity observed in some patients.

This CDR3 contains 16 residues. Looked up from germline, CDR1 is SGHAT and CDR2 is FQNNGV. The germline V and J ends were trimmed by 3 bases and 4 bases, with 18 bases remaining between them. This clonotype showed up just once. The antigen remains unidentified. For TCRbeta, the library was prepared with unique molecular identifiers. MiXCR, applied by TCRdb to the PCR reads, yields one record per CDR3 protein. The sample has 600,000 to 800,000 distinct CDR3 sequences; roughly 14% are singletons. The input for sequencing was PBMCs, taken before TCRalphabeta/CD19-depleted stem cell transplant. V is TRBV11-2 and J is TRBJ2-5; tentatively, D is TRBD2 (6 bases). The clonotype was recovered from a girl aged 2-10 years with congenital amegakaryocytic thrombocytopenia, due to receive a stem cell transplant. CDR3 protein: CASSFPTYKGGETQYF. The CDR3 coding sequence is TGTGCCAGCAGCTTCCCCACTTACAAGGGAGGAGAGACCCAGTACTTC.